One and the same sample provided the 9 T cell receptor beta chains below, sequenced in a study of human T cells and chemical hapten exposure. Via MiXCR, TCRdb re-called the RACE reads, giving one row per CDR3 protein. This table holds 25,000 to 35,000 distinct CDR3 sequences, 7.4% found once. The time point denotes: healthy volunteer bleed at 2 weeks. Someone pulled total RNA out of unfractionated whole blood. The specimen sequenced was whole blood. The receptors here all came from a human donor in good health. Some clones in this sample may be carry-over from other donors' samples.

This chain's CDR3 is CASSDPRGTEAFF. DNA of the CDR3: TGTGCCAGCAGTGATCCCAGGGGCACTGAAGCTTTCTTT. The V and J genes are TRBV6-1 and TRBJ1-1, with a weak D call TRBD1 (6 bases). Germline CDR1 MNHNS, CDR2 SASEGT. The CDR3 extends over 13 amino acids. The V end lost 3 bases, the J end lost 4 bases, and 9 bases lay between the germline ends.

There are many counts of this clonotype. The rearrangement joins TRBV12-3 or TRBV12-4 to TRBJ1-5, with D tentatively TRBD1 (6 bases). Deletions cut 3 bases from V and 5 bases from J, with 11 bases between. The CDR3 runs to 14 residues. This CDR3 is CASSFTGSDQPQHF. In DNA, the CDR3 is TGTGCCAGCAGTTTCACAGGGTCGGATCAGCCCCAGCATTTT.

This clonotype was observed at least ten times. V and J are TRBV28 and TRBJ2-7; 8 nucleotides agree with TRBD2. Germline V gene sequence: CDR1 MDHEN, CDR2 SYDVKM. V shed 6 bases and J 2 bases; nucleotides not matched to a gene: 12. This CDR3 has 16 residues. The DNA of the CDR3 is TGTGCCAGCAGCTCGGCCGTTAGCGGGGTTACCTACGAGCAGTACTTC. Translated: CASSSAVSGVTYEQYF. The full variable domain, rest sourced from reference TRBV28 and TRBJ2-7, is DVKVTQSSRYLVKRTGEKVFLECVQDMDHENMFWYRQDPGLGLRLIYFSYDVKMKEKGDIPEGYSVSREKKERFSLILESASTNQTSMYLCASSSAVSGVTYEQYFGPGTRLTVT.

This clonotype came up many times. V usage is TRBV9 and J usage is TRBJ2-2; D not certain. The CDR3 is 13 amino acids. V lost 4 bases, J lost 1 base, and 5 bases lay in between. Germline-derived CDR1 and CDR2 are SGDLS and YYNGEE. The CDR3 DNA follows: TGTGCCAGCAGCCCCCGGAACACCGGGGAGCTGTTTTTT. This translates into CASSPRNTGELFF.

This clonotype appeared many times. The chain joins TRBV20-1 to TRBJ2-1, with 9 bases identical to TRBD2. The CDR3 is made up of 14 amino acids. CDR1 is DFQATT and CDR2 is SNEGSKA in the germline V gene (reference sequence). V lost 0 bases and J lost 3; bases outside the gene matches: 0. CDR3 residues: CSARDSGSYNEQFF. CDR3 in DNA: TGCAGTGCTAGAGATAGCGGGAGCTACAATGAGCAGTTCTTC.

This clonotype came up many times. This chain connects TRBV11-2 to TRBJ2-2; 10 bases agree with TRBD2. CDR1 and CDR2 from the germline V gene are SGHAT and FQNNGV. The CDR3 runs to 17 residues. The V segment lost 4 bases and the J segment 6 bases; nucleotides outside the gene matches: 11. CDR3 nucleotides: TGTGCCAGCAGCTCCGAGGGGAGCGGGAGGGCCTCCGGGGAGCTGTTTTTT. The encoded protein is CASSSEGSGRASGELFF.

This clonotype came up many times. This chain connects TRBV6-2 or TRBV6-3 to TRBJ1-6; D not resolved. CDR3 length equals 13 residues. From germline, CDR1 is MNHEY and CDR2 SVGEGT. Between the trimmed V and J ends, which lost 7 bases and 8 bases, there was a span of 12 bases. CDR3 sequence (DNA): TGTGCCAGCAAACGCGATTCAGATTCACCCCTCCACTTT. Translating gives CASKRDSDSPLHF.

This clonotype was observed at least ten times. The J gene is TRBJ2-5, the V gene TRBV4-2, with 9 positions matching TRBD2. This CDR3 has 15 residues. The ends lost 5 bases at V and 5 bases at J; junction bases unmatched: 9. The germline CDR1 and CDR2 sequences are LGHNA and YNFKEQ. CDR3 sequence reads: CASSSLAGSGETQYF. The CDR3 DNA is TGTGCCAGCAGCTCCCTAGCGGGATCAGGGGAGACCCAGTACTTC.

This clonotype was counted only a few times. The chain is built from TRBV19 and TRBJ1-2; a possible D gene is TRBD1 (5 bases). The CDR3 totals 13 residues. Trimming pared 3 bases from V and 3 bases from J, leaving 8 bases between. Germline V gene sequence: CDR1 LNHDA, CDR2 SQIVND (reference sequence). In DNA form, the CDR3 reads TGTGCCAGTAGTATTAAAGGGGACTATGGCTACACCTTC. Encoded protein: CASSIKGDYGYTF.